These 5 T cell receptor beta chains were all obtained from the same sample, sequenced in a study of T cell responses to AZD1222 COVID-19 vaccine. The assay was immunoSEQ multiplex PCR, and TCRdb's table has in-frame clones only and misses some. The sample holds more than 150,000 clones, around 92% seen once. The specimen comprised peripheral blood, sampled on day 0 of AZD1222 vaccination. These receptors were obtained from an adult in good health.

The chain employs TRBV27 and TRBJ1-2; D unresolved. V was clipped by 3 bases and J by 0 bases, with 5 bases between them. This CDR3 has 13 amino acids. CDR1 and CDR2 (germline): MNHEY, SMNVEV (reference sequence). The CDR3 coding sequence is TGTGCCAGCAGTTTCCGAGCTAACTATGGCTACACCTTC. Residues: CASSFRANYGYTF.

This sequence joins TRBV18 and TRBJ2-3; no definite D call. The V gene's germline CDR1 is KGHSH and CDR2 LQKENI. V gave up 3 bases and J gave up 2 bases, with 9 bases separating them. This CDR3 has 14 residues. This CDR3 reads CASSPRQTTDTQYF. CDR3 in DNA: TGTGCCAGCTCACCGAGGCAGACCACAGATACGCAGTATTTT.

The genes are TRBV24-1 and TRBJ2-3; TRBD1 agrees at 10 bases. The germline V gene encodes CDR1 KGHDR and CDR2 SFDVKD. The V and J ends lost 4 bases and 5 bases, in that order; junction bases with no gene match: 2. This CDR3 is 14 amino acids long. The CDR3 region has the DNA TGTGCCACCAGTGACTGGGACAGGGGAGATACGCAGTATTTT. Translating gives CATSDWDRGDTQYF.

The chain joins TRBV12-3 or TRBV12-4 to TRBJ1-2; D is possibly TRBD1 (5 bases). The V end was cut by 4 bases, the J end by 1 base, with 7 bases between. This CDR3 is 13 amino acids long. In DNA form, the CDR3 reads TGTGCCAGCAGTTCGACAGTTAACTATGGCTACACCTTC. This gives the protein CASSSTVNYGYTF.

CDR3 sequence: CASSPSIGTDSGNTIYF. The DNA for the CDR3 is TGTGCCAGCTCCCCAAGCATCGGGACGGATTCTGGAAACACCATATATTTT. The chain joins TRBV18 to TRBJ1-3; TRBD1 is a possible D gene (5 bases). The ends were cut back, 6 bases at V and 1 base at J, with 19 bases in the middle. The CDR3 sequence is 17 residues long. Germline V gives CDR1 KGHSH, CDR2 LQKENI.